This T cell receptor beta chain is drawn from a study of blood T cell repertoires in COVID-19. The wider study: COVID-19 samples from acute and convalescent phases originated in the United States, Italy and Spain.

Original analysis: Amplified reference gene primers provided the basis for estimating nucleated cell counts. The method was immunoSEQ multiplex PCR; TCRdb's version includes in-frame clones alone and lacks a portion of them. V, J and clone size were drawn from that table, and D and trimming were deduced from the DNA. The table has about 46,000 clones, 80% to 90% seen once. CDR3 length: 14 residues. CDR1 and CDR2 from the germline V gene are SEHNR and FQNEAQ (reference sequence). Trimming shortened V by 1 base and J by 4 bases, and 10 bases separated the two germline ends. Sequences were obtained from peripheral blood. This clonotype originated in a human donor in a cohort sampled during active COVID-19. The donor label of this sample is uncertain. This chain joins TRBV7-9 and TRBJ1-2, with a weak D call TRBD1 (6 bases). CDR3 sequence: CASSLVGGSYGYTF. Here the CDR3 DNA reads TGTGCCAGCAGCTTAGTAGGGGGATCCTATGGCTACACCTTC.